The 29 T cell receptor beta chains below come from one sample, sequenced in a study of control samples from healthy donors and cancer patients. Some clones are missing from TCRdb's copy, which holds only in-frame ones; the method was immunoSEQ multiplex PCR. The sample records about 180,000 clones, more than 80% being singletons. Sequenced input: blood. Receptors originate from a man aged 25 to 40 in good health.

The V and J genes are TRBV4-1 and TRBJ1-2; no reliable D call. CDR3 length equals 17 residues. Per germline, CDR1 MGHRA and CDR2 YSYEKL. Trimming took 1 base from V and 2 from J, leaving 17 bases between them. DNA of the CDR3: TGCGCCAGCAGCCAAGTGGTTATAGGAGGGCCGAACTATGGCTACACCTTC. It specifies CASSQVVIGGPNYGYTF.

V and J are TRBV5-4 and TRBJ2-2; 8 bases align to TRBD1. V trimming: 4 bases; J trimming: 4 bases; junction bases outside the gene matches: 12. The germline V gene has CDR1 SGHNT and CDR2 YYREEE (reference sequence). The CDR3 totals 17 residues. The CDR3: CASSPPQGTGPTGELFF. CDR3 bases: TGTGCCAGCAGCCCCCCCCAAGGGACAGGCCCCACCGGGGAGCTGTTTTTT. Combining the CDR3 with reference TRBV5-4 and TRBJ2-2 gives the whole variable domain ETGVTQSPTHLIKTRGQQVTLRCSSQSGHNTVSWYQQALGQGPQFIFQYYREEENGRGNFPPRFSGLQFPNYSSELNVNALELDDSALYLCASSPPQGTGPTGELFFGEGSRLTVL.

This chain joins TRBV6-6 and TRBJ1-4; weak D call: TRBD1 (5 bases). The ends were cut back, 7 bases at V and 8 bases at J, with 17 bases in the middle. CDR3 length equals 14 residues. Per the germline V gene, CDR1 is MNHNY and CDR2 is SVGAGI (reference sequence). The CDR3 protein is CASKTAQQLEKLFF. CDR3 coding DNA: TGTGCCAGCAAGACAGCCCAGCAGTTAGAAAAACTGTTTTTT.

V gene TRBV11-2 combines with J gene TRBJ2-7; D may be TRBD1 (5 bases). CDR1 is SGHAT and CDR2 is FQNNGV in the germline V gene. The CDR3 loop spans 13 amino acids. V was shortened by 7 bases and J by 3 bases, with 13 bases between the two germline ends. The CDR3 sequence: CASNHRMGYEQYF. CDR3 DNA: TGTGCCAGCAACCACAGGATGGGCTACGAGCAGTACTTC.

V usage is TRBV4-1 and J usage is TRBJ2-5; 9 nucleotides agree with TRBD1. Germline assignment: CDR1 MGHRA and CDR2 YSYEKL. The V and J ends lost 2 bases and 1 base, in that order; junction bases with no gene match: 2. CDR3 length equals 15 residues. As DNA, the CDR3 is TGCGCCAGCAGCCAAATGGACAGGGGCCAAGAGACCCAGTACTTC. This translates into CASSQMDRGQETQYF.

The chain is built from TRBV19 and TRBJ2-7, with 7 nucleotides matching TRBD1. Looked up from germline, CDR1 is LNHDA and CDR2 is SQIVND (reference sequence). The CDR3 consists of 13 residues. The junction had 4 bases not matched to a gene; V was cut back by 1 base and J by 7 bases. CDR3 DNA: TGTGCCAGTAGTATAGGCCCAGGGGGTGAGCAGTACTTC. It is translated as CASSIGPGGEQYF.

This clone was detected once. CDR3 nucleotide sequence: TGTGCCAGCAGCAATGCAGGTTTGGGGAATGAGCAGTTCTTC. Translating gives CASSNAGLGNEQFF. J is TRBJ2-1 and V is TRBV21-1. TRBV21-1 is an annotated pseudogene. The CDR3 has 14 amino acids.

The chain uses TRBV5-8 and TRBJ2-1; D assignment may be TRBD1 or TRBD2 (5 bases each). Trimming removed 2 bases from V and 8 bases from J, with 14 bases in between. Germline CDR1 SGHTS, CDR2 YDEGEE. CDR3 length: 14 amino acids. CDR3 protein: CASSLLRGRDEQFF. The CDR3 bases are TGTGCCAGCAGCTTACTCCGGGGCCGGGATGAGCAGTTCTTC.

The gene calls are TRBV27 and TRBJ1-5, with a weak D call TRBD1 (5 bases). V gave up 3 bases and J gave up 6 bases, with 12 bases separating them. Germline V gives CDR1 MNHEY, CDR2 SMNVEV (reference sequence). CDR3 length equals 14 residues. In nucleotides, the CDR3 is TGTGCCAGCAGTTTTGGGGTTGGGGGTCAGCCCCAGCATTTT. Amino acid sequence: CASSFGVGGQPQHF.

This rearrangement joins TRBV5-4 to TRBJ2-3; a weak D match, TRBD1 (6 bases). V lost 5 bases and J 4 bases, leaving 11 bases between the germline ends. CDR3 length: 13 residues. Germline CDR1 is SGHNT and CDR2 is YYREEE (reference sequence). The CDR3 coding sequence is TGTGCCAGCAGTACACAGGGATCAGATACGCAGTATTTT. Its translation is CASSTQGSDTQYF.

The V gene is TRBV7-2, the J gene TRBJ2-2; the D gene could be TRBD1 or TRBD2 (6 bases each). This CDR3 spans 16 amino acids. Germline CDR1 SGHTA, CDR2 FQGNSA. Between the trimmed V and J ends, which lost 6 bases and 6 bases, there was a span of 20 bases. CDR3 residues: CASSPLGGTGSGELFF. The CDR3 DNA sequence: TGTGCCAGCAGTCCCTTGGGGGGCACAGGCTCCGGGGAGCTGTTTTTT.

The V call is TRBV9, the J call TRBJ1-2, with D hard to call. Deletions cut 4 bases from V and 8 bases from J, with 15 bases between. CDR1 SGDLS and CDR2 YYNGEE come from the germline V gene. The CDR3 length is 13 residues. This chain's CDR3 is CASSTREVNGYTF. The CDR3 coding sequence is TGTGCCAGCAGCACCCGGGAGGTGAACGGCTACACCTTC.

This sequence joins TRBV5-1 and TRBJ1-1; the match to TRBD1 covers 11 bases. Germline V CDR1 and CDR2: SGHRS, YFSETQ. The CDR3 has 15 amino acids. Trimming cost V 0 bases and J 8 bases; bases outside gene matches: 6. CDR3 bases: TGCGCCAGCAGCTTGGGCGGGACAGGGGGTAGAGAAGCTTTCTTT. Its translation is CASSLGGTGGREAFF.

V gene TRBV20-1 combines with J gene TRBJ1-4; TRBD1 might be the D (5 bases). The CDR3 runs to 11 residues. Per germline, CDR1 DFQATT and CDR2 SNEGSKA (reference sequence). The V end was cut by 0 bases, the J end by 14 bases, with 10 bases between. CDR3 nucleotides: TGCAGTGCTAGAGATGTCAGGGACCTGTTTTTT. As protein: CSARDVRDLFF.

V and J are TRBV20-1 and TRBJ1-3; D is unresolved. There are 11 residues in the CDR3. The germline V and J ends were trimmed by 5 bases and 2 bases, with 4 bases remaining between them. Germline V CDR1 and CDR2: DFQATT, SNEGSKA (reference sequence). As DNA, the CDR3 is TGCAGTGCTCGCACTGGAAACACCATATATTTT. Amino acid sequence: CSARTGNTIYF.

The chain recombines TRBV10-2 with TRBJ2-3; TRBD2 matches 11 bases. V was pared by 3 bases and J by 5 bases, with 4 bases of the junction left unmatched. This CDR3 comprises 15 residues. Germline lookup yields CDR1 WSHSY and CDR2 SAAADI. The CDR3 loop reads CASSELAGVRDTQYF. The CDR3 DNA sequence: TGCGCCAGCAGTGAACTAGCGGGAGTACGAGATACGCAGTATTTT.

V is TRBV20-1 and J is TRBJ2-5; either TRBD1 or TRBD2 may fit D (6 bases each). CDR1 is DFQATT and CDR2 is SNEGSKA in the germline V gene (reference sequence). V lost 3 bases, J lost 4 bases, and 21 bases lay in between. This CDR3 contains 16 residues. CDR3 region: CSASRPGGRGPETQYF. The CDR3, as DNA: TGCAGTGCTAGTCGCCCCGGGGGCAGGGGCCCAGAGACCCAGTACTTC.

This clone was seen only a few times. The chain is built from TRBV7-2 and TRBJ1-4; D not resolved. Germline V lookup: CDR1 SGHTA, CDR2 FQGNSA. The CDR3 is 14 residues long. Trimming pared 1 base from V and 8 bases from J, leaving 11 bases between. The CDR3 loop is CASSLVIQREKLFF. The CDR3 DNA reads TGTGCCAGCAGCTTAGTGATCCAGCGCGAAAAACTGTTTTTT. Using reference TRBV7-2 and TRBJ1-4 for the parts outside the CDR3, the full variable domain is GAGVSQSPSNKVTEKGKDVELRCDPISGHTALYWYRQSLGQGLEFLIYFQGNSAPDKSGLPSDRFSAERTGGSVSTLTIQRTQQEDSAVYLCASSLVIQREKLFFGSGTQLSVL.

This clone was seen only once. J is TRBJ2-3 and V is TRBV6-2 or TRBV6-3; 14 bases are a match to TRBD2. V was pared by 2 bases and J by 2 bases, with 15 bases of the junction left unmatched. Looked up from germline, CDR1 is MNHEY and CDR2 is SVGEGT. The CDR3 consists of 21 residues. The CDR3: CASSYHRRGTSGRGHTDTQYF. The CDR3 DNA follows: TGTGCCAGCAGTTACCACCGAAGGGGGACTAGCGGGAGAGGGCACACAGATACGCAGTATTTT.

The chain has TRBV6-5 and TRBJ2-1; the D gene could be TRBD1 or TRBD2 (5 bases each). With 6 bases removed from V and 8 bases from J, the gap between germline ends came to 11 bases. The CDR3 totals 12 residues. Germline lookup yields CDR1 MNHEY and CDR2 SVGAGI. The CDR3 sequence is CASRGRGDEQFF. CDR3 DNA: TGTGCCAGCAGGGGACGGGGCGATGAGCAGTTCTTC.

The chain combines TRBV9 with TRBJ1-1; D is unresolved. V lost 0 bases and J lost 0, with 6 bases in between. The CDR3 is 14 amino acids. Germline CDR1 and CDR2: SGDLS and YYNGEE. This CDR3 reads CASSVAGMNTEAFF. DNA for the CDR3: TGTGCCAGCAGCGTAGCCGGCATGAACACTGAAGCTTTCTTT.

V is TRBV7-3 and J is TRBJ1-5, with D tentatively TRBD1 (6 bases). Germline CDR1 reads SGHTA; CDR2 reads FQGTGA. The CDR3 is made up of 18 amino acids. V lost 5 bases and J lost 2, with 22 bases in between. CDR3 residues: CASSPRDIEVNGNQPQHF. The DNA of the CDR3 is TGTGCCAGCAGCCCAAGGGACATCGAAGTGAATGGCAATCAGCCCCAGCATTTT.

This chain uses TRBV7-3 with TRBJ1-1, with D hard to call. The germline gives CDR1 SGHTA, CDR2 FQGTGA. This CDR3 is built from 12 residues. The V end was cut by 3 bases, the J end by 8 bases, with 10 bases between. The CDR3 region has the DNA TGTGCCAGCAGCTTCCCCGCGAAGGAAGCTTTCTTT. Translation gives CASSFPAKEAFF.

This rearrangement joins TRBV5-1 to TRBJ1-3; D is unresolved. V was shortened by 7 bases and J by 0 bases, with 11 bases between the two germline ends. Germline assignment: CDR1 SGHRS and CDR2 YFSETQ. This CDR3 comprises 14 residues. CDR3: CASSVSRSGNTIYF. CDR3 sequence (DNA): TGCGCCAGCTCCGTCAGCCGCTCTGGAAACACCATATATTTT.

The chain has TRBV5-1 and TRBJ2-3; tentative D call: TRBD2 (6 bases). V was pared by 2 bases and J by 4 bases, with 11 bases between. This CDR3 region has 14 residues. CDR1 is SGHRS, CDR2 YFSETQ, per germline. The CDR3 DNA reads TGCGCCAGCAGCTTCCGGGAGTGGTCAGATACGCAGTATTTT. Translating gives CASSFREWSDTQYF.

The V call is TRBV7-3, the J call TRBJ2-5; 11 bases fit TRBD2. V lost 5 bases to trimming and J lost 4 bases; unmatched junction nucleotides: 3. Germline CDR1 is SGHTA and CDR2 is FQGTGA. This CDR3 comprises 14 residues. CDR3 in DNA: TGTGCCAGCAGCCAAGGACTAGCGGGAGAGACCCAGTACTTC. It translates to CASSQGLAGETQYF. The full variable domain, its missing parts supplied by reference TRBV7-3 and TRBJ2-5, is GAGVSQTPSNKVTEKGKYVELRCDPISGHTALYWYRQSLGQGPEFLIYFQGTGAADDSGLPNDRFFAVRPEGSVSTLKIQRTERGDSAVYLCASSQGLAGETQYFGPGTRLLVL.

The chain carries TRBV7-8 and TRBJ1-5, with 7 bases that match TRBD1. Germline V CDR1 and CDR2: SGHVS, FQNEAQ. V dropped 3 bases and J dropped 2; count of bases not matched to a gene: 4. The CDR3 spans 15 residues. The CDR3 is CASSLADRRNQPQHF. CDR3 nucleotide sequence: TGTGCCAGCAGCTTGGCGGACAGGCGCAATCAGCCCCAGCATTTT.

CDR3 protein: CASSEGRGLSGNTIYF. CDR3 bases: TGTGCCAGCAGTGAGGGCAGGGGGCTGTCTGGAAACACCATATATTTT. This chain links TRBV2 with TRBJ1-3; 8 nucleotides align to TRBD1. The J segment lost 1 base and the V segment lost 3 bases, leaving 5 bases of the junction unmatched. CDR1 SNHLY and CDR2 FYNNEI come from the germline V gene. The CDR3 totals 16 residues.

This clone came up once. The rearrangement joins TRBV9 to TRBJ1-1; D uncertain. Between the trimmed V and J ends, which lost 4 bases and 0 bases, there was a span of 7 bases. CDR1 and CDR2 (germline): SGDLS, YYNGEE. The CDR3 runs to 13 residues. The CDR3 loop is CASSLYMNTEAFF. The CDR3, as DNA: TGTGCCAGCAGCCTATATATGAACACTGAAGCTTTCTTT.